Each of the 9 T cell receptor beta chains below was sequenced from the same sample in a study of blood T cell repertoires in COVID-19. Generated by immunoSEQ multiplex PCR, the TCRdb table keeps only in-frame clones and is missing some. The repertoire holds 340,000 or so clones, with around 80% as singletons. The specimen sequenced was peripheral blood. These receptors came from a man aged 30-40 years with active or convalescent COVID-19.

The chain is built from TRBV10-3 and TRBJ2-3, with a weak D call TRBD1 (6 bases). Germline lookup yields CDR1 ENHRY and CDR2 SYGVKD. V gave up 1 base and J gave up 0 bases, with 8 bases separating them. The CDR3 is made up of 15 amino acids. This CDR3 is CAISEYGQSTDTQYF. CDR3 nucleotide sequence: TGTGCCATCAGTGAGTACGGACAGAGCACAGATACGCAGTATTTT.

The J gene is TRBJ1-2, the V gene TRBV5-5; D unclear. The germline V and J ends were trimmed by 0 bases and 6 bases, with 12 bases remaining between them. This CDR3 contains 14 residues. CDR1 is SGHKS, CDR2 YYEKEE, per germline (reference sequence). CDR3 sequence: CASSLAAGADGYTF. The CDR3 nucleotides are TGTGCCAGCAGCTTGGCAGCGGGCGCGGATGGCTACACCTTC.

The V gene is TRBV2, the J gene TRBJ1-3; tentative D call: TRBD1 (6 bases). The CDR3 has 15 residues. V lost 5 bases to trimming and J lost 2 bases, with 13 bases between them. Germline values: CDR1 SNHLY, CDR2 FYNNEI. The CDR3 DNA is TGTGCCAGCAGTCTGACAGGCCCCACTGGAAACACCATATATTTT. It encodes CASSLTGPTGNTIYF. Supplemented by reference TRBV2 and TRBJ1-3, the full variable domain reads EPEVTQTPSHQVTQMGQEVILRCVPISNHLYFYWYRQILGQKVEFLVSFYNNEISEKSEIFDDQFSVERPDGSNFTLKIRSTKLEDSAMYFCASSLTGPTGNTIYFGEGSWLTVV.

The chain employs TRBV3-1 (or the pseudogene TRBV3-2) and TRBJ2-7, with D possibly matching TRBD2 (7 bases). V was pared by 5 bases and J by 4 bases, with 21 bases between. Germline V CDR1 and CDR2: LGHDT, YNNKEL (reference sequence). CDR3 length: 16 amino acids. CDR3 in DNA: TGTGCCAGCAGCGCAGCCCGGGGGGCCGTGGAGTACGAGCAGTACTTC. This gives the protein CASSAARGAVEYEQYF.

V gene TRBV12-3 or TRBV12-4 combines with J gene TRBJ1-2; 8 nucleotides align to TRBD1. Trimming took 6 bases from V and 9 from J; bases not matched to a gene: 6. This CDR3 is built from 12 residues. In DNA form, the CDR3 reads TGTGCCAGCAGCACGACAGGGGCTAGCTACACCTTC. Protein: CASSTTGASYTF.

The chain couples TRBV28 to TRBJ1-3; D not certain. Trimming removed 4 bases from V and 2 bases from J, with 12 bases in between. The CDR3 extends over 15 amino acids. The germline V gene has CDR1 MDHEN and CDR2 SYDVKM. The CDR3 coding sequence is TGTGCCAGCAGTTCCGAGACAACCCCTGGAAACACCATATATTTT. Translating it yields CASSSETTPGNTIYF.

The rearrangement uses TRBV27 and TRBJ2-7; TRBD1 matches 8 bases. The CDR3 sequence is 14 residues long. Per germline, CDR1 MNHEY and CDR2 SMNVEV (reference sequence). V dropped 10 bases and J dropped 4; count of bases not matched to a gene: 12. CDR3 nucleotide sequence: TGTGCCACCATGGTCGGCAGGGGGCTTTACGAGCAGTACTTC. It codes for CATMVGRGLYEQYF.

The chain uses TRBV19 and TRBJ2-1, with 10 bases fitting TRBD2. Unmatched junction bases numbered 11, after V lost 5 bases and J lost 7 bases. Per germline, CDR1 LNHDA and CDR2 SQIVND (reference sequence). The CDR3 is 16 amino acids. The CDR3 nucleotides read TGTGCCAGTAGTGGCCCTGGACTAGCGGAGGGTAATGAGCAGTTCTTC. This translates into CASSGPGLAEGNEQFF.

This clone was recorded only once. This chain connects TRBV30 to TRBJ1-2; D might be TRBD1 (5 bases). V lost 3 bases and J 4 bases, leaving 21 bases between the germline ends. CDR1 is GTSNPN, CDR2 SVGIG, per germline (reference sequence). This CDR3 has 16 amino acids. CDR3 sequence: CAWSRGAGEVIYGYTF. CDR3 in DNA: TGTGCCTGGAGCCGGGGAGCGGGGGAAGTTATCTATGGCTACACCTTC.